This TCR beta chain comes out of a study of post-analysis software for immune sequencing data. Across the whole study: Relapsing-remitting, secondary progressive and progressive-relapsing multiple sclerosis were all included among the disease courses.

cDNA libraries for TCR beta contained unique molecular identifiers. TCRdb reanalysed the PCR reads using MiXCR and keeps one entry per CDR3 protein. The sample has 740,000 or so distinct CDR3 sequences; roughly half are singletons. Whole-study findings and limits: Relative to controls, patients had five TRBV segments at higher frequency, with TRBV5-6, TRBV5-1 and TRBV20-1 among these. People with multiple sclerosis had a significantly lower normalized Chao1 diversity than controls did. Same-batch samples co-clustered strongly by F measure.

Germline V gene data show CDR1 as SEHNR and CDR2 as FQNEAQ (reference sequence). The CDR3 is made up of 17 amino acids. With V trimmed by 4 bases and J by 6 bases, 15 bases remained unmatched. As regards this clonotype: Its target is unknown.

The TCR sequence derives from a girl under 18 with multiple sclerosis. The chain carries TRBV7-9 and TRBJ2-1, with 7 bases that match TRBD2. The material sequenced was blood. The CDR3 sequence is CASSSPAGLPGTNEQFF. The DNA for the CDR3 is TGTGCCAGCAGCTCCCCAGCGGGACTCCCGGGGACCAATGAGCAGTTCTTC.